The clone carrying this T cell receptor beta chain came up a few times. Extracted RNA was reverse transcribed into cDNA, the sequencing template. Repertoires were generated with immunoSEQ multiplex PCR, while TCRdb's copy carries only in-frame clones and drops some. The sample has fewer than 200,000 clones, approximately 52% seen once; the top ten hold around 15%. The data derive from a study of CD8+ T cells in alopecia areata. Treatment defined: oral pan-JAK inhibitor, 5-10 mg twice daily. V was shortened by 3 bases and J by 5 bases, with 16 bases between the two germline ends. Germline CDR1 and CDR2: SNHLY and FYNNEI. This CDR3 has 16 residues.

The genes are TRBV2 and TRBJ2-2; D possibly corresponds to TRBD1 (5 bases). This clonotype was sampled from a human donor with alopecia areata. The material was CD4+ T cells sorted from blood, obtained at approximately week 55, from a patient treated with tofacitinib. This CDR3 reads CASSDRQFFGTGELFF. In nucleotides, the CDR3 is TGTGCCAGCAGTGATAGACAGTTCTTTGGAACCGGGGAGCTGTTTTTT. Full variable domain (missing parts from reference TRBV2 and TRBJ2-2): EPEVTQTPSHQVTQMGQEVILRCVPISNHLYFYWYRQILGQKVEFLVSFYNNEISEKSEIFDDQFSVERPDGSNFTLKIRSTKLEDSAMYFCASSDRQFFGTGELFFGEGSRLTVL.